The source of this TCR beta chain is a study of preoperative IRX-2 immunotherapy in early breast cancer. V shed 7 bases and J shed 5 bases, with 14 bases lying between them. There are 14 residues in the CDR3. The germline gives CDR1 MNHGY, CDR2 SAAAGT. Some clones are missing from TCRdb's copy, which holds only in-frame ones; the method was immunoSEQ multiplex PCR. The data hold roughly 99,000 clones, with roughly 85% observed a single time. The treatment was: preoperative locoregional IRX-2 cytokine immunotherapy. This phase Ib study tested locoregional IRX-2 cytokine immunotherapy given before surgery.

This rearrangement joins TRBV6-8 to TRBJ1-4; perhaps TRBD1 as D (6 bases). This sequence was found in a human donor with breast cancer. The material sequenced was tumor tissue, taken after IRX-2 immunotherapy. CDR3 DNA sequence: TGTGCCAGCAAACGAGACAGGCGAAATGAAAAACTGTTTTTT. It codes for CASKRDRRNEKLFF.